A single sample is the source of the 12 T cell receptor beta chains below, sequenced in a study of T cell responses to AZD1222 COVID-19 vaccine. Method: immunoSEQ multiplex PCR; TCRdb's copy keeps in-frame clones and lacks some. The table lists some 67,000 clones, about 80% of them singletons. Sequences were derived from peripheral blood, sampled 28 days after the second AZD1222 dose. The receptor set was obtained from an adult who received the AZD1222 COVID-19 vaccine.

The V and J genes are TRBV7-8 and TRBJ1-2; D not certain. Per the germline V gene, CDR1 is SGHVS and CDR2 is FQNEAQ. Trimming shortened V by 1 base and J by 4 bases, and 13 bases separated the two germline ends. The CDR3 is 15 residues long. The DNA of the CDR3 is TGTGCCAGCAGCTTAGAGGACGGATTATCCTATGGCTACACCTTC. The encoded protein is CASSLEDGLSYGYTF.

The chain combines TRBV4-1 with TRBJ1-4; D is unclear. CDR1 is MGHRA and CDR2 is YSYEKL in the germline V gene. This CDR3 has 14 amino acids. The V and J ends lost 4 bases and 8 bases respectively, with 14 bases between them. CDR3: CASSLAQTEEKLFF. The CDR3 DNA is TGCGCCAGCAGCCTGGCCCAAACTGAAGAAAAACTGTTTTTT.

V usage is TRBV4-2 and J usage is TRBJ1-5; TRBD1 aligns across 7 bases. From germline, CDR1 is LGHNA and CDR2 YNFKEQ. V trimming: 1 base; J trimming: 7 bases; junction bases outside the gene matches: 4. The CDR3 length is 14 residues. The CDR3 DNA follows: TGTGCCAGCAGCCAAGCAGGGGGACGGCAGCCCCAGCATTTT. The encoded protein is CASSQAGGRQPQHF.

The genes are TRBV24-1 and TRBJ2-2, with 8 bases that match TRBD1. Germline V CDR1 and CDR2: KGHDR, SFDVKD. Unmatched junction bases numbered 9, after V lost 1 base and J lost 6 bases. The CDR3 contains 17 residues. The CDR3 DNA reads as TGTGCCACCAGTGATTTTACCGGGACAGGCGTGCCCGGGGAGCTGTTTTTT. It codes for CATSDFTGTGVPGELFF.

This rearrangement joins TRBV10-3 to TRBJ2-5; 9 positions match TRBD1. V dropped 3 bases and J dropped 5; count of bases not matched to a gene: 4. Germline loops: CDR1 ENHRY, CDR2 SYGVKD. The CDR3 consists of 14 residues. CDR3 coding DNA: TGTGCCATCAGTGAACAGGGGGCGCGGGAGACCCAGTACTTC. Protein sequence: CAISEQGARETQYF.

V gene TRBV11-2 combines with J gene TRBJ2-7, with D possibly TRBD1 on 6 matching bases. Trimming removed 2 bases at V and 3 bases at J, with 14 bases between. In germline, CDR1 is SGHAT, CDR2 FQNNGV. The CDR3 runs to 15 residues. The CDR3 DNA is TGTGCCAGCAGCTTATCCCAAATACAGGGCTACGAGCAGTACTTC. Amino acids: CASSLSQIQGYEQYF.

The V gene is TRBV19, the J gene TRBJ2-1, with D possibly TRBD2 on 6 matching bases. V was pared by 9 bases and J by 10 bases, with 16 bases between. Germline CDR1 is LNHDA and CDR2 is SQIVND (reference sequence). The CDR3 is 12 amino acids. This CDR3 reads CARTWGVREQFF. The CDR3 nucleotides read TGTGCCAGAACCTGGGGGGTCCGGGAGCAGTTCTTC.

The J gene is TRBJ1-1, the V gene TRBV6-1; D perhaps matches TRBD1 (6 bases). CDR1 and CDR2 from the germline V gene are MNHNS and SASEGT. Trimming removed 2 bases at V and 10 bases at J, with 17 bases between. The CDR3 extends over 14 amino acids. The CDR3 spells CASSERGDTGLAFF. The CDR3 DNA is TGTGCCAGCAGTGAAAGGGGGGACACAGGGTTAGCTTTCTTT.

The rearrangement links TRBV19 to TRBJ2-2; possible D gene TRBD1, 5 bases. The CDR3 extends over 15 amino acids. V was trimmed by 3 bases and J by 0 bases, leaving 8 bases between them. Per the germline V gene, CDR1 is LNHDA and CDR2 is SQIVND (reference sequence). CDR3 residues: CASSMSRANTGELFF. CDR3 coding DNA: TGTGCCAGTAGTATGTCCAGGGCGAACACCGGGGAGCTGTTTTTT.

The V call is TRBV15, the J call TRBJ1-6; 7 bases agree with TRBD1. This CDR3 is 12 amino acids long. CDR1 and CDR2 (germline): LNHNV, YYDKDF (reference sequence). The trim removed 9 bases at V and 7 bases at J, leaving 3 bases unmatched. CDR3 region: CATGTVNSPLHF. CDR3 bases: TGTGCCACTGGGACAGTCAATTCACCCCTCCACTTT.

The rearrangement links TRBV7-2 to TRBJ1-3; D is unclear. This CDR3 spans 14 amino acids. V gave up 3 bases and J gave up 8 bases, with 14 bases separating them. CDR1 and CDR2 from the germline V gene are SGHTA and FQGNSA. The CDR3 reads CASSFPGRGDTIYF. In DNA form, the CDR3 reads TGTGCCAGCAGCTTTCCCGGACGTGGGGACACCATATATTTT. Full variable domain (remainder filled in from reference TRBV7-2 and TRBJ1-3): GAGVSQSPSNKVTEKGKDVELRCDPISGHTALYWYRQSLGQGLEFLIYFQGNSAPDKSGLPSDRFSAERTGGSVSTLTIQRTQQEDSAVYLCASSFPGRGDTIYFGEGSWLTVV.

The chain links TRBV7-9 to TRBJ2-1, with 7 bases aligning to TRBD1. Germline V gene lookup returns CDR1 SEHNR and CDR2 FQNEAQ (reference sequence). The CDR3 is 15 amino acids. With 7 bases clipped from V and 0 bases from J, the junction kept 6 bases outside the gene matches. The CDR3 region has the DNA TGTGCCAGCAACACAGGGGTCTTCTCCTACAATGAGCAGTTCTTC. This encodes CASNTGVFSYNEQFF.